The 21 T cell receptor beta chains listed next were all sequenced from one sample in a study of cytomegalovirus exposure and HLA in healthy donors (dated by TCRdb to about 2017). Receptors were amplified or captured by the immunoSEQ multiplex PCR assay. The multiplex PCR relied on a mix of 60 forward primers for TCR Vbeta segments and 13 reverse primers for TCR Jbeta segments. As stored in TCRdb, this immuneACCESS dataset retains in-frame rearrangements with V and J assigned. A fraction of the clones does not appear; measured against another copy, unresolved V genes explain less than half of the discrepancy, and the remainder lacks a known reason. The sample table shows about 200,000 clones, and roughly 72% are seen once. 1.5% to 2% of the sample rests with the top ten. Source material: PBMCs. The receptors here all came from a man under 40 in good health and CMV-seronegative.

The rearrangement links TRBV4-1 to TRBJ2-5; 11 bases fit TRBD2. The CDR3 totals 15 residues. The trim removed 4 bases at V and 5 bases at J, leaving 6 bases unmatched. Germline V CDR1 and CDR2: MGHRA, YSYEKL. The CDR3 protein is CASSPTLAGDETQYF. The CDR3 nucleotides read TGCGCCAGCAGCCCAACACTAGCGGGAGATGAGACCCAGTACTTC.

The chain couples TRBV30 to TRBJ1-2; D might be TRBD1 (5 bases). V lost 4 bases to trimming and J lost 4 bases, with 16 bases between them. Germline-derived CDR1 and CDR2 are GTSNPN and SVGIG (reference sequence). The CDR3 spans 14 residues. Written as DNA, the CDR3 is TGTGCCTGGAAGGGCAGGGAAGTTGGCTATGGCTACACCTTC. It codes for CAWKGREVGYGYTF.

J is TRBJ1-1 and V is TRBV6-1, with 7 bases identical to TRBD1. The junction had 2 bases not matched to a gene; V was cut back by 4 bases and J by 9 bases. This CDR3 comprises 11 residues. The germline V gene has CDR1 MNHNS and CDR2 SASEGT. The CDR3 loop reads CASSVQGKAFF. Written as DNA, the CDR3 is TGTGCCAGCAGTGTACAGGGGAAAGCTTTCTTT.

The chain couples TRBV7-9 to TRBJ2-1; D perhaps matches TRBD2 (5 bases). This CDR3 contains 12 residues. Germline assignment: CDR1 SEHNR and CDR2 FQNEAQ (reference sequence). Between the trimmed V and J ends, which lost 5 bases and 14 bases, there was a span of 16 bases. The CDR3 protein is CASSADSYSEFF. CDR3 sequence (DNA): TGTGCCAGCAGCGCGGACTCCTACAGCGAGTTCTTC. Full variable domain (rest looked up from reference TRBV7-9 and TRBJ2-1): DTGVSQNPRHKITKRGQNVTFRCDPISEHNRLYWYRQTLGQGPEFLTYFQNEAQLEKSRLLSDRFSAERPKGSFSTLEIQRTEQGDSAMYLCASSADSYSEFFGPGTRLTVL.

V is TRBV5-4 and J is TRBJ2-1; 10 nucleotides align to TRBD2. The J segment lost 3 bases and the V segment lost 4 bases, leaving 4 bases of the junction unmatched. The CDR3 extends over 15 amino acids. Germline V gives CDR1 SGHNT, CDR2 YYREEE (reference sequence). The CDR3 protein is CASSGTSAYYNEQFF. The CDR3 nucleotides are TGTGCCAGCAGCGGGACTAGCGCCTACTACAATGAGCAGTTCTTC.

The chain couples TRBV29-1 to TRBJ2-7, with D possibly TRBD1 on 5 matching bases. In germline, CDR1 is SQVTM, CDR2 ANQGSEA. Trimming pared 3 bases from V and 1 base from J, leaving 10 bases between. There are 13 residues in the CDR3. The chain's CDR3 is CSVDSDRSYEQYF. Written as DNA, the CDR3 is TGCAGCGTTGATAGTGACAGATCCTACGAGCAGTACTTC.

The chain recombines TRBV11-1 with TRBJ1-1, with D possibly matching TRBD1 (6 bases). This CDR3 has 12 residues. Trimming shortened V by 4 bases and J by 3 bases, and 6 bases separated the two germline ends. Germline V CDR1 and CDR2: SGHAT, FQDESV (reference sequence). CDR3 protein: CASSYRDTEAFF. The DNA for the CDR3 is TGTGCCAGCAGCTACAGGGACACTGAAGCTTTCTTT.

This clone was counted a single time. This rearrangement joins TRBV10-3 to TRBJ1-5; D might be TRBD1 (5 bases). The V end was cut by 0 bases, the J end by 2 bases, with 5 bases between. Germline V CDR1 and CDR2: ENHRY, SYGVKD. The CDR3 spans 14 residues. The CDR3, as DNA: TGTGCCATCAGTGAGTCGGGGCGCAATCAGCCCCAGCATTTT. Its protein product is CAISESGRNQPQHF.

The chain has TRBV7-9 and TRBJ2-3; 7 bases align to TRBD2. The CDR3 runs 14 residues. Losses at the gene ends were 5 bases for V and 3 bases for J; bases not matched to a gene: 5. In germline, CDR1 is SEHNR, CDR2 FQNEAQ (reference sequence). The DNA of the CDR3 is TGTGCCAGCAGCCCGCCTAGCGGTACAGATACGCAGTATTTT. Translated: CASSPPSGTDTQYF.

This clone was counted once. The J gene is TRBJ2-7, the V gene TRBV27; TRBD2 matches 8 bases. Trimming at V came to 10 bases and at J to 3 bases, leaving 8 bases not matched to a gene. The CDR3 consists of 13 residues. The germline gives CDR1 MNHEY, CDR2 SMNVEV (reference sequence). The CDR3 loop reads CATRGGANYEQYF. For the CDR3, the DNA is TGTGCCACTCGGGGGGGGGCGAACTACGAGCAGTACTTC.

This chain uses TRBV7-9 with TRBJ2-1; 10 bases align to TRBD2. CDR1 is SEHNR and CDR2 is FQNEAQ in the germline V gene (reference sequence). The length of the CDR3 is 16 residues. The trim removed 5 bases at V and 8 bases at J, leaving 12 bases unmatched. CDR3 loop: CASSDEIAGGLYEQFF. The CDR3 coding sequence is TGTGCCAGCAGCGATGAAATAGCGGGAGGTCTCTATGAGCAGTTCTTC. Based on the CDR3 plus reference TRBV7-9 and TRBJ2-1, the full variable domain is DTGVSQNPRHKITKRGQNVTFRCDPISEHNRLYWYRQTLGQGPEFLTYFQNEAQLEKSRLLSDRFSAERPKGSFSTLEIQRTEQGDSAMYLCASSDEIAGGLYEQFFGPGTRLTVL.

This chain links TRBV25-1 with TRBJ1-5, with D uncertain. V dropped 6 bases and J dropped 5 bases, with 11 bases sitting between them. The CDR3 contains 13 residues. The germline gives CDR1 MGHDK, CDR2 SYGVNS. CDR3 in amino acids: CASSRLGDQPQHF. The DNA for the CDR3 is TGTGCCAGCAGCCGACTAGGAGATCAGCCCCAGCATTTT.

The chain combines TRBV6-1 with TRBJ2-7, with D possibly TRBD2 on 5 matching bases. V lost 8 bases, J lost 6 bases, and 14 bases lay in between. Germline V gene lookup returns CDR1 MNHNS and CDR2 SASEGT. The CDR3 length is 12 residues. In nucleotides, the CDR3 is TGTGCCAGCGGGGAGAATAGGGTCGAGCAGTACTTC. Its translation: CASGENRVEQYF.

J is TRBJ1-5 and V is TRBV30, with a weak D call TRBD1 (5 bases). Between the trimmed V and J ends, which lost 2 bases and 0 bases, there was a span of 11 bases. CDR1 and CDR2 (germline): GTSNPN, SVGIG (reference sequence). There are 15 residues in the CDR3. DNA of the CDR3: TGTGCCTGGAGTAAAGGCAGGGCTAGCAATCAGCCCCAGCATTTT. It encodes CAWSKGRASNQPQHF.

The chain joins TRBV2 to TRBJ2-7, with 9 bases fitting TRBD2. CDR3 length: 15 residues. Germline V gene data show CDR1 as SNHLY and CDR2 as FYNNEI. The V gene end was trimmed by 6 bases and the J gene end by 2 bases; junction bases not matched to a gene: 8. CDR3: CASSRLAVVPYEQYF. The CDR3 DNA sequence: TGTGCCAGCAGCCGACTAGCGGTTGTCCCCTACGAGCAGTACTTC. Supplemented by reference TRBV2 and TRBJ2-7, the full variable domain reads EPEVTQTPSHQVTQMGQEVILRCVPISNHLYFYWYRQILGQKVEFLVSFYNNEISEKSEIFDDQFSVERPDGSNFTLKIRSTKLEDSAMYFCASSRLAVVPYEQYFGPGTRLTVT.

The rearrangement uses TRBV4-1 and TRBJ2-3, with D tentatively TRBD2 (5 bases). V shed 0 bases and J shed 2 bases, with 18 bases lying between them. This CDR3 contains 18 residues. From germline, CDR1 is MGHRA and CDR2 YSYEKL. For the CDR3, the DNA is TGCGCCAGCAGCCAAGAAGGCTACGGGGAGCGGAACACAGATACGCAGTATTTT. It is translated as CASSQEGYGERNTDTQYF.

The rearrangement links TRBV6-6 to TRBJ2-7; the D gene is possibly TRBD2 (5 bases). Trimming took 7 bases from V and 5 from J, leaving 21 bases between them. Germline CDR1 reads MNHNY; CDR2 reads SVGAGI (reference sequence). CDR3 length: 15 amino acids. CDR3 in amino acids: CASTPSGSPSDEQYF. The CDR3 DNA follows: TGTGCCAGCACTCCCAGCGGCTCCCCGTCCGACGAGCAGTACTTC.

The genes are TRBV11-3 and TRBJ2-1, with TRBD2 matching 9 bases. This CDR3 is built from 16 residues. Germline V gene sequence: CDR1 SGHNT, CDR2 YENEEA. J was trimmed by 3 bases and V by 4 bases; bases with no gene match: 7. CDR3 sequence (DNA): TGTGCCAGCAGCTGGAGCGGGAGGCTAGACTACAATGAGCAGTTCTTC. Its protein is CASSWSGRLDYNEQFF.

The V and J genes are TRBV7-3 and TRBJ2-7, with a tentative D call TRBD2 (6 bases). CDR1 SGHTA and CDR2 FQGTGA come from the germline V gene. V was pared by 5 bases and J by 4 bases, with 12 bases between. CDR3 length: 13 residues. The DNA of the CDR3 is TGTGCCAGCAGCCCTGGGAGCGGGTACGAGCAGTACTTC. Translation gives CASSPGSGYEQYF.

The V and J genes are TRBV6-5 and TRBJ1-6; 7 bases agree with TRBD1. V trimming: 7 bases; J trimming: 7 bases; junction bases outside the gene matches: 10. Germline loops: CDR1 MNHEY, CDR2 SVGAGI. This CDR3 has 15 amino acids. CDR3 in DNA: TGTGCCAGCAACCCCTCCGGGACAGCAAATTCACCCCTCCACTTT. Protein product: CASNPSGTANSPLHF.

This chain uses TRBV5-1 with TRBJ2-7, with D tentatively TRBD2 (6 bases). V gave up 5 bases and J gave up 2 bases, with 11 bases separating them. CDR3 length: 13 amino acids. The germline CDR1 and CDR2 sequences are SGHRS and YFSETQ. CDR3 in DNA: TGCGCCAGCAGTCGGGGGACCGCCTACGAGCAGTACTTC. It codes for CASSRGTAYEQYF.